This T cell receptor beta chain was sequenced in a study of persistence of HIV-infected CD4 T cells. Overlapping HIV-1 Gag 15-mer peptides at 1 ug per peptide per mL were used. CD40L-negative CD69-negative CD45RO-high memory CD4+ T cells were sorted as populations depleted of antigen-responding cells. Undetectable plasma HIV-1 RNA below 50 copies/mL lasted at least 4 years. Stimulated PBMCs had first been depleted of CD8+ T cells. To note about this clone: No antigen is known for it.

This was the immunoSEQ version 4 assay in survey mode. Measured with immunoSEQ multiplex PCR; TCRdb has only the in-frame clones, and not every one. This table holds approximately 40,000 clones, about four fifths found once. This receptor was obtained from an adult man with HIV who was CMV-seropositive. The starting material was CD4+ T cells sorted from PBMCs after approximately 19-hour stimulation, obtained from a patient who received antiretroviral therapy.

DNA for the CDR3: TGTGCCAGCAGCCATGGCCAGGGGAGCTATGGCTACACCTTC. Translated, it gives CASSHGQGSYGYTF. The gene calls are TRBV3-1 (or the pseudogene TRBV3-2) and TRBJ1-2; the D gene is possibly TRBD1 (6 bases). The V end was cut by 3 bases, the J end by 4 bases, with 12 bases between. Germline CDR1 reads LGHDT; CDR2 reads YNNKEL (reference sequence). The CDR3 loop spans 14 amino acids.